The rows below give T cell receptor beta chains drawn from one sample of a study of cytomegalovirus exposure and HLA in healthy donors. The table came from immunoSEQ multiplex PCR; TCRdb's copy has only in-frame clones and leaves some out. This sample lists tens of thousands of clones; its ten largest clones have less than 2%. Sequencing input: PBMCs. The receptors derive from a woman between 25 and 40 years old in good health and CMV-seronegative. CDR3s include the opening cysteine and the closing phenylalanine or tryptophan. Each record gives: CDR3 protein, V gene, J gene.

CDR3aa: CASSYSLNSYNEQFF
v_gene: TRBV6-6
j_gene: TRBJ2-1

CDR3aa: CASSQGTGDGYTF
v_gene: TRBV4-1
j_gene: TRBJ1-2

CDR3aa: CAISPKDTQYF
v_gene: TRBV10-3
j_gene: TRBJ2-3

CDR3aa: CSVVNTRSSYEQYF
v_gene: TRBV29-1
j_gene: TRBJ2-7

CDR3aa: CASSPSQGFVYGYTF
v_gene: TRBV19
j_gene: TRBJ1-2

CDR3aa: CASSPQTSGVITDTQYF
v_gene: TRBV13
j_gene: TRBJ2-3

CDR3aa: CASSQGGSEAFF
v_gene: TRBV7-3
j_gene: TRBJ1-1

CDR3aa: CASSRQPDNGEQFF
v_gene: TRBV6-1
j_gene: TRBJ2-1

CDR3aa: CASSHGGEGAGEKLFF
v_gene: TRBV13
j_gene: TRBJ1-4

CDR3aa: CASSYSGRGSAKNIQYF
v_gene: TRBV6-7
j_gene: TRBJ2-4

CDR3aa: CASSVSSGELFF
v_gene: TRBV9
j_gene: TRBJ2-2

CDR3aa: CSVDWHSYNEQFF
v_gene: TRBV29-1
j_gene: TRBJ2-1

CDR3aa: CASSLVGDYGYTF
v_gene: TRBV5-6
j_gene: TRBJ1-2

CDR3aa: CASSVAGGTEAFF
v_gene: TRBV25-1
j_gene: TRBJ1-1

CDR3aa: CASSPWTSGSNEQFF
v_gene: TRBV7-2
j_gene: TRBJ2-1

CDR3aa: CASSQVWEGGIAGNTIYF
v_gene: TRBV4-3
j_gene: TRBJ1-3

CDR3aa: CASSLAGGNTEAFF
v_gene: TRBV7-9
j_gene: TRBJ1-1

CDR3aa: CASSQVQLSSYNSPLHF
v_gene: TRBV4-3
j_gene: TRBJ1-6

CDR3aa: CASTWTGRDYGYTF
v_gene: TRBV7-9
j_gene: TRBJ1-2

CDR3aa: CASSPGQAGNTIYF
v_gene: TRBV28
j_gene: TRBJ1-3

CDR3aa: CASRMGLVSYEQYF
v_gene: TRBV27
j_gene: TRBJ2-7

CDR3aa: CASSGRGTGEQETQYF
v_gene: TRBV10-1
j_gene: TRBJ2-5

CDR3aa: CASSLQGLNGYEQYF
v_gene: TRBV18
j_gene: TRBJ2-7

CDR3aa: CASSGCDRGYTIYF
v_gene: TRBV7-3
j_gene: TRBJ1-3

CDR3aa: CSVDSGGPEAQYF
v_gene: TRBV29-1
j_gene: TRBJ2-5

CDR3aa: CASSYTKDRGLHEQYF
v_gene: TRBV6-5
j_gene: TRBJ2-7

CDR3aa: CASSVGRTGEIYEQYF
v_gene: TRBV9
j_gene: TRBJ2-7

CDR3aa: CASSLGANEQYF
v_gene: TRBV13
j_gene: TRBJ2-7

CDR3aa: CASSSRTGVYF
v_gene: TRBV5-8
j_gene: TRBJ2-7

CDR3aa: CASSLGGPDRDWGTQYF
v_gene: TRBV7-9
j_gene: TRBJ2-3

CDR3aa: CASTPGTGFNEQFF
v_gene: TRBV6-6
j_gene: TRBJ2-1

CDR3aa: CATSSPTGGNTGELFF
v_gene: TRBV15
j_gene: TRBJ2-2

CDR3aa: CASSRLAGGHEQFF
v_gene: TRBV7-9
j_gene: TRBJ2-1

CDR3aa: CASTLQGADYGYTF
v_gene: TRBV19
j_gene: TRBJ1-2

CDR3aa: CSASGENEQYF
v_gene: TRBV20-1
j_gene: TRBJ2-7

CDR3aa: CASSPELQSTDTQYF
v_gene: TRBV18
j_gene: TRBJ2-3

CDR3aa: CASGHDTGELFF
v_gene: TRBV2
j_gene: TRBJ2-2

CDR3aa: CASSPQGGDTEAFF
v_gene: TRBV7-2
j_gene: TRBJ1-1

CDR3aa: CASSFRLAGVYNEQFF
v_gene: TRBV11-2
j_gene: TRBJ2-1

CDR3aa: CASTDGYSTGRMDEQYF
v_gene: TRBV19
j_gene: TRBJ2-7

CDR3aa: CASSQDRVGYGYTF
v_gene: TRBV4-3
j_gene: TRBJ1-2

CDR3aa: CAMRSGHVYEQYF
v_gene: TRBV10-3
j_gene: TRBJ2-7

CDR3aa: CASSPLGGTAFF
v_gene: TRBV18
j_gene: TRBJ1-1

CDR3aa: CASSLALAGVNEQFF
v_gene: TRBV5-1
j_gene: TRBJ2-1

CDR3aa: CASSQENRGGYNEQFF
v_gene: TRBV4-3
j_gene: TRBJ2-1

CDR3aa: CASSPLYEQYF
v_gene: TRBV7-2
j_gene: TRBJ2-7

CDR3aa: CASSGLYQPQHF
v_gene: TRBV19
j_gene: TRBJ1-5

CDR3aa: CASSGSSYNEQFF
v_gene: TRBV6-5
j_gene: TRBJ2-1

CDR3aa: CASSLGKGGHTIYF
v_gene: TRBV5-1
j_gene: TRBJ1-3

CDR3aa: CASSSDTVESYTF
v_gene: TRBV7-2
j_gene: TRBJ1-2

CDR3aa: CASSWGGVGNEQFF
v_gene: TRBV5-1
j_gene: TRBJ2-1

CDR3aa: CSVYRGGTDTQYF
v_gene: TRBV29-1
j_gene: TRBJ2-3

CDR3aa: CASSLLMETQYF
v_gene: TRBV28
j_gene: TRBJ2-5

CDR3aa: CASSPPGAYNSPLHF
v_gene: TRBV6-5
j_gene: TRBJ1-6

CDR3aa: CASSTGQEDYGYTF
v_gene: TRBV27
j_gene: TRBJ1-2